The 5 T cell receptor beta chains presented below share a single source sample, sequenced in a study of blood T cell repertoires in COVID-19. The method was immunoSEQ multiplex PCR; TCRdb's version includes in-frame clones alone and lacks a portion of them. The profile shows under 350,000 clones, roughly 91% of them singletons. Source material: peripheral blood. The receptors shown here come from a middle-aged man with acute or convalescent COVID-19.

The chain carries TRBV5-4 and TRBJ2-2, with 7 bases lining up with TRBD2. From germline, CDR1 is SGHNT and CDR2 YYREEE (reference sequence). V lost 1 base, J lost 1 base, and 1 base stayed unmatched. This CDR3 has 15 amino acids. The CDR3 is CASSLSGGNTGELFF. The DNA for the CDR3 is TGTGCCAGCAGCTTGTCGGGGGGGAACACCGGGGAGCTGTTTTTT.

This chain links TRBV6-5 with TRBJ2-1; 8 nucleotides align to TRBD2. This CDR3 contains 16 residues. Germline V gene lookup returns CDR1 MNHEY and CDR2 SVGAGI. The J segment lost 1 base and the V segment lost 0 bases, leaving 2 bases of the junction unmatched. CDR3 protein: CASSYSPGGSYNEQFF. CDR3 sequence (DNA): TGTGCCAGCAGTTACTCACCGGGGGGGTCCTACAATGAGCAGTTCTTC.

The V call is TRBV7-6, the J call TRBJ2-7, with D maybe TRBD1 (6 bases). V lost 4 bases to trimming and J lost 5 bases, with 18 bases between them. In germline, CDR1 is SGHVS, CDR2 FNYEAQ. The CDR3 is 15 amino acids. The CDR3 sequence: CASSSTTGQRNEQYF. The CDR3 nucleotides read TGTGCCAGCAGCTCCACCACCGGACAGCGTAACGAGCAGTACTTC.

V is TRBV12-3 or TRBV12-4 and J is TRBJ2-7; D is unclear. This CDR3 comprises 12 residues. Trimming took off 3 bases at V and 0 bases at J, with 3 bases between the two ends. Here the CDR3 reads CASSFNSYEQYF. In DNA, the CDR3 is TGTGCCAGCAGTTTTAACTCCTACGAGCAGTACTTC.

This clone appeared once. This chain connects TRBV7-3 to TRBJ2-2; D may be TRBD1 (6 bases). The CDR3 spans 16 residues. Per the germline V gene, CDR1 is SGHTA and CDR2 is FQGTGA. Trimming removed 5 bases from V and 2 bases from J, with 15 bases in between. CDR3 in amino acids: CASSEQGPLNTGELFF. The CDR3 DNA follows: TGTGCCAGCAGCGAGCAGGGGCCCCTCAACACCGGGGAGCTGTTTTTT.